The present entry profiles one TCR beta chain with its context. The target antigen is unknown. Samples of blood were obtained at baseline, on cycle 4 day 1, and on cycle 7 day 1. CDR1 and CDR2 (germline): SGHRS, YFSETQ. This CDR3 spans 16 amino acids. V shed 3 bases and J 0 bases; nucleotides not matched to a gene: 8. These data come from a study of OX40 agonist ivuxolimab in advanced cancers. Study summary: Partial responses were achieved by three patients, one with hepatocellular carcinoma and two with cutaneous melanoma. Notes on the study in general: Among the nonresponders, some also had low normalized T-cell clonal expansion.

Method: immunoSEQ multiplex PCR; TCRdb's copy keeps in-frame clones and lacks some. The sample lists 65,000 to 90,000 clones; about 91% were seen once. Sequenced here: CD4+ or CD8+ T cells sorted from blood, sampled in a trial of the OX40 agonist ivuxolimab. This chain connects TRBV5-1 to TRBJ2-7; 8 bases line up with TRBD1. The sequence was obtained from an adult with an advanced solid tumor such as melanoma, head and neck, liver or kidney cancer. As DNA, the CDR3 is TGCGCCAGCAGCTCGGGAACAGGGGGTAGCTCCTACGAGCAGTACTTC. This gives the protein CASSSGTGGSSYEQYF.